A selection of T cell receptor beta chains follows, all from one sample in a study of neurological immune-mediated disorders. Each CDR3 protein gets one entry after TCRdb re-called the 5' RACE reads with MiXCR. Of around 70,000 distinct CDR3 sequences listed, 3.2% are singletons. Sequenced: PBMCs. The receptors were gathered from a woman between 50 and 59 years old with multiple sclerosis. Both conserved end residues are part of each CDR3. The D gene is left open where the match is weak. Clone size, where shown, is once, few, many, or a class for clones that have expanded.

size	J	V	D	DNA	CDR3
many	TRBJ2-3	TRBV7-2	NA	TGTGCCAGCAAGGGGAGGAGTAGCACAGATACGCAGTATTTT	CASKGRSSTDTQYF
many	TRBJ1-1	TRBV11-3	NA	TGTGCCAGCAGCTTAAGGGGGGAGAACACTGAAGCTTTCTTT	CASSLRGENTEAFF
few	TRBJ2-3	TRBV4-2	NA	TGTGCCAGCAGCCAGATGACGGGAGTTCCGTCAGATACGCAGTATTTT	CASSQMTGVPSDTQYF
many	TRBJ1-4	TRBV15	NA	TGTGCCACCAGCAGAGGATCGGGTGCAGGATATGAAAAACTGTTTTTT	CATSRGSGAGYEKLFF
many	TRBJ2-1	TRBV4-2	NA	TGTGCCAGCAGCCAAGATTCAAGGAGAGGGTACAATGAGCAGTTCTTC	CASSQDSRRGYNEQFF
many	TRBJ2-4	TRBV7-2	TRBD2	TGTGCCAGCAGCTTAGTACTAGCGGGAGCCAAAAACATTCAGTACTTC	CASSLVLAGAKNIQYF
many	TRBJ2-7	TRBV27	TRBD1	TGTGCCAGCAGTTTATCTTCAGGGGGAGTCTACGAGCAGTACTTC	CASSLSSGGVYEQYF
many	TRBJ2-5	TRBV5-5	NA	TGTGCCAGCAGCAGGGGTGACAAGGTGGGAGAGACCCAGTACTTC	CASSRGDKVGETQYF
many	TRBJ2-2	TRBV7-3	NA	TGTGCCAGCAGCCCGCACTTACCCACGATAACTTCGAACACCGGGGAGCTGTTTTTT	CASSPHLPTITSNTGELFF
many	TRBJ2-2	TRBV29-1	NA	TGCAGCGTCCCTAACCCGGGGTCGAACACCGGGGAGCTGTTTTTT	CSVPNPGSNTGELFF
many	TRBJ2-1	TRBV9	TRBD2	TGTGCCAGCAGCGTAGCATCTAGCGGGAGGGACTACAATGAGCAGTTCTTC	CASSVASSGRDYNEQFF
many	TRBJ1-2	TRBV4-2	NA	TGTGCCAGCAGCCAAGCTGGACCGCTAAACTATGGCTACACCTTC	CASSQAGPLNYGYTF
many	TRBJ1-2	TRBV6-1	TRBD1	TGTGCCAGCAGGGACAGGGGGCCTTATGGCTACACCTTC	CASRDRGPYGYTF
many	TRBJ2-5	TRBV20-1	TRBD1	TGCAGTGCAACAGACAGGGGAAGGGGGCAAGAGACCCAGTACTTC	CSATDRGRGQETQYF
many	TRBJ2-3	TRBV5-6	NA	TGTGCCAGCAGCTTGGAACCAGACACAGATACGCAGTATTTT	CASSLEPDTDTQYF
many	TRBJ1-2	TRBV20-1	TRBD1	TGCAGTGCTAGAGATTTCAGGGGGCGCGGGTATGGCTACACCTTC	CSARDFRGRGYGYTF
many	TRBJ1-5	TRBV19	NA	TGTGCCAGTAGTCATGACAGTGACCATAGCAATCAGCCCCAGCATTTT	CASSHDSDHSNQPQHF
many	TRBJ1-1	TRBV12-3/TRBV12-4	NA	TGTGCCAGCAGCTTTCCTCCGGATAACACTGAAGCTTTCTTT	CASSFPPDNTEAFF
many	TRBJ2-2	TRBV11-3	TRBD2	TGTGCCAGCAGCGTAGTCTTTCTGGCGGGAGAGGCCGGGGAGCTGTTTTTT	CASSVVFLAGEAGELFF
many	TRBJ1-4	TRBV28	NA	TGTGCCAGCAGTTTATTGCAGGGGAATGAAAAACTGTTTTTT	CASSLLQGNEKLFF
NA	TRBJ2-7	TRBV10-3	NA	TGTGCCACACATAGTGGCGACTACGAGCAGTACTTC	CATHSGDYEQYF
many	TRBJ1-2	TRBV9	TRBD1	TGTGCCAGTGGGGGGACAGCTTATGGCTACACCTTC	CASGGTAYGYTF
many	TRBJ2-3	TRBV5-1	TRBD2	TGCGCCAGCAGCTTGCTACCGGCGTCGGCGGGGGGGCCAGATACGCAGTATTTT	CASSLLPASAGGPDTQYF
many	TRBJ2-4	TRBV29-1	NA	TGCAGCGCCACGGGGCGGACGGGACGGAGAAACATTCAGTACTTC	CSATGRTGRRNIQYF
many	TRBJ2-5	TRBV7-2	TRBD2	TGTGCCAGCAGCACCTCCCGGACTAGCGGGGGAGCCCAAGAGACCCAGTACTTC	CASSTSRTSGGAQETQYF
many	TRBJ2-5	TRBV29-1	NA	TGCAGCGTTGGCGAAGAGACCCAGTACTTC	CSVGEETQYF
many	TRBJ1-6	TRBV20-1	TRBD1	TGCAGTGCTAGAATGGGGACAGGGGGTAATAATTCACCCCTCCACTTT	CSARMGTGGNNSPLHF
many	TRBJ2-1	TRBV5-1	NA	TGCGCCAGCAGCTTGGATCCAGGGTTGAATGAGCAGTTCTTC	CASSLDPGLNEQFF
many	TRBJ2-1	TRBV7-9	NA	TGTGCCAGCAGCTCCGGACGGAACTCTCATTACAATGAGCAGTTCTTC	CASSSGRNSHYNEQFF
many	TRBJ2-4	TRBV11-2	TRBD2	TGTGCCAGCAGCTTATCCCCTAGCGGGAGTGGCATTCAGTACTTC	CASSLSPSGSGIQYF
many	TRBJ2-7	TRBV20-1	TRBD2	TGCAGTGCTAGACAGGCTAGCGGGAGCTCCTACGAGCAGTACTTC	CSARQASGSSYEQYF
many	TRBJ1-1	TRBV11-2	NA	TGTGCCAGCAGCCCCCCTCTGGTGATGAACACTGAAGCTTTCTTT	CASSPPLVMNTEAFF
many	TRBJ1-2	TRBV6-1	NA	TGTGCCAGTGCAGGGTCGGCTAACTATGGCTACACCTTC	CASAGSANYGYTF
many	TRBJ2-2	TRBV5-1	TRBD2	TGCGCCAGCAGCCCCAGACTAGCGGGAGGGGGCACCGGGGAGCTGTTTTTT	CASSPRLAGGGTGELFF
many	TRBJ1-3	TRBV5-1	NA	TGCGCCAGCAGCCTCGGTGGGGGATCTGGAAACACCATATATTTT	CASSLGGGSGNTIYF
many	TRBJ2-7	TRBV5-4	TRBD2	TGTGCCAGCAGCTTGGGACTAGCGGGAGATATATCCTACGAGCAGTACTTC	CASSLGLAGDISYEQYF
many	TRBJ2-1	TRBV7-2	NA	TGTGCCAGCAGCTTAGCTCCAGCGTCCTACAATGAGCAGTTCTTC	CASSLAPASYNEQFF
many	TRBJ1-2	TRBV29-1	NA	TGCAGCGTTGAGCCAAGGGGGTTTGTTTCCACCTTC	CSVEPRGFVSTF
many	TRBJ2-1	TRBV28	TRBD2	TGTGCCAGCAGTCCGGTAGCCGGGACTAGCCACAATGAGCAGTTCTTC	CASSPVAGTSHNEQFF
NA	TRBJ2-3	TRBV5-1	TRBD2	TGCGCCAGCAGCTTGGCCATAGGGACTAGCCGAGGCACAGATACGCAGTATTTT	CASSLAIGTSRGTDTQYF
many	TRBJ1-1	TRBV10-3	TRBD1	TGTGCCATCAGTGACCCATTGAGGGGGCTGATCACTGAAGCTTTCTTT	CAISDPLRGLITEAFF
many	TRBJ2-5	TRBV20-1	TRBD1	TGCAGTGCTAGACAACACCGGGACAGGGTAGTTGAGACCCAGTACTTC	CSARQHRDRVVETQYF
many	TRBJ2-1	TRBV7-2	NA	TGTGCCAGCAGCTTAGAGGTGACTAGAGCCTACAATGAGCAGTTCTTC	CASSLEVTRAYNEQFF
many	TRBJ2-1	TRBV12-3/TRBV12-4	NA	TGTGCCAGCAGTTCGAGGAGCGGAAAGGTTCAAAGGTTCTTC	CASSSRSGKVQRFF
many	TRBJ1-3	TRBV6-6	TRBD1	TGTGCCAGCAGTTATCCCCGACAGGGGGCAAGCTCTGGAAACACCATATATTTT	CASSYPRQGASSGNTIYF
many	TRBJ2-1	TRBV3-1	TRBD2	TGTGCCAGCAGCCAAACCATACTAGCGGGGTCCTACAATGAGCAGTTCTTC	CASSQTILAGSYNEQFF
many	TRBJ1-6	TRBV2	NA	TGTGCCAGTAGGACAGAAGTGAATTCACCCCTCCACTTT	CASRTEVNSPLHF
many	TRBJ1-1	TRBV3-1	TRBD1	TGTGCCAGCAGCCTCCGACAGGGTGACACTGAAGCTTTCTTT	CASSLRQGDTEAFF
many	TRBJ2-1	TRBV20-1	NA	TGCAGTGCTAGTGTACGGGGTCCCTCCTACAATGAGCAGTTCTTC	CSASVRGPSYNEQFF
NA	TRBJ2-7	TRBV18	TRBD1	TGTGCCAGCTCGGACAGGGTTGACGAGCAGTACTTC	CASSDRVDEQYF